The 19 T cell receptor beta chains below come from one sample, sequenced in a study of T cell responses to AZD1222 COVID-19 vaccine. The protocol was immunoSEQ multiplex PCR, while the TCRdb copy is restricted to in-frame clones and leaves out a portion. The profile covers about 170,000 clones, with roughly nine tenths appearing a single time and about 6.9% taken by the ten largest. Source: peripheral blood, taken on day 0 of AZD1222 vaccination. The receptors were sampled from an adult in good health.

This sequence joins TRBV7-9 and TRBJ2-5; a weak D match, TRBD1 (5 bases). CDR3 size: 15 residues. V lost 3 bases and J 10 bases, leaving 21 bases between the germline ends. From germline, CDR1 is SEHNR and CDR2 FQNEAQ (reference sequence). The DNA for the CDR3 is TGTGCCAGCAGCTTTTTGAAGGGGTCGAGGATAGTCCAGTACTTC. This encodes CASSFLKGSRIVQYF.

The CDR3 coding sequence is TGCGCCAGCAGCGTTGAGCCCCGGGATGGCTACACCTTC. Translation: CASSVEPRDGYTF. V is TRBV5-1 and J is TRBJ1-2; the D is unclear. Trimming pared 4 bases from V and 6 bases from J, leaving 13 bases between. Germline CDR1 is SGHRS and CDR2 is YFSETQ. The CDR3 is 13 amino acids.

The V and J genes are TRBV7-9 and TRBJ1-5, with D unclear. Per the germline V gene, CDR1 is SEHNR and CDR2 is FQNEAQ (reference sequence). Between the trimmed V and J ends, which lost 5 bases and 0 bases, there was a span of 14 bases. The CDR3 has 16 residues. For the CDR3, the DNA is TGTGCCAGCAGCAGCTTTTCGGTGTATAGCAATCAGCCCCAGCATTTT. It yields the protein CASSSFSVYSNQPQHF.

The J gene is TRBJ2-3, the V gene TRBV2; TRBD2 is a possible D gene (6 bases). There are 19 residues in the CDR3. Germline V gives CDR1 SNHLY, CDR2 FYNNEI. Deletions cut 3 bases from V and 0 bases from J, with 22 bases between. CDR3 region: CASSDEGVSGVASTDTQYF. The CDR3 DNA reads TGTGCCAGCAGTGATGAGGGAGTTAGCGGCGTTGCTAGCACAGATACGCAGTATTTT.

CDR3 sequence reads: CASTAGGSNQPQHF. The CDR3, as DNA: TGTGCCAGCACCGCAGGGGGGAGCAATCAGCCCCAGCATTTT. V is TRBV5-6 and J is TRBJ1-5; the match to TRBD1 covers 7 bases. V lost 6 bases to trimming and J lost 1 base; unmatched junction nucleotides: 4. The CDR3 sequence is 14 residues long. Looked up from germline, CDR1 is SGHDT and CDR2 is YYEEEE.

The J gene is TRBJ2-5, the V gene TRBV2; D perhaps matches TRBD2 (5 bases). V dropped 8 bases and J dropped 5 bases, with 15 bases sitting between them. In germline, CDR1 is SNHLY, CDR2 FYNNEI. The CDR3 is 13 amino acids. The CDR3 loop reads CASSGVSGETQYF. The CDR3 DNA follows: TGTGCCAGCTCCGGGGTCTCCGGGGAGACCCAGTACTTC.

This clone showed up just once. This sequence joins TRBV6-5 and TRBJ2-3; no clear D. Germline CDR1 is MNHEY and CDR2 is SVGAGI. Trimming took 0 bases from V and 0 from J, leaving 1 base between them. This CDR3 spans 13 amino acids. The CDR3 spells CASSYSSTDTQYF. CDR3 sequence (DNA): TGTGCCAGCAGTTACTCTAGCACAGATACGCAGTATTTT.

Of note for this clone: Sequence at one end of the junction differs from germline and may be a read error. The V call is TRBV7-7, the J call TRBJ2-2; 7 bases agree with TRBD1. CDR1 and CDR2 from the germline V gene are SSHAT and FNYEAQ (reference sequence). This CDR3 contains 15 residues. CDR3 nucleotide sequence: TGTGCTAGCAGCTCGACAGGGCCGAACACCGGGGAGCTGTTTTTT. Translating it yields CASSSTGPNTGELFF.

The V gene is TRBV3-1 (or the pseudogene TRBV3-2), the J gene TRBJ2-1; D is unresolved. Deletions cut 0 bases from V and 12 bases from J, with 9 bases between. The CDR3 is made up of 12 amino acids. Germline assignment: CDR1 LGHDT and CDR2 YNNKEL (reference sequence). CDR3 bases: TGTGCCAGCAGCCAAGAAACCAGGAGGCAGTTCTTC. Its protein is CASSQETRRQFF.

The J gene is TRBJ2-7, the V gene TRBV5-8, with 13 bases fitting TRBD2. J was trimmed by 3 bases and V by 3 bases; bases with no gene match: 6. CDR3 length: 16 amino acids. Germline V gene data show CDR1 as SGHTS and CDR2 as YDEGEE. The CDR3, as DNA: TGTGCCAGCAGCTCCACTAGCGGGGGGGCTTACTACGAGCAGTACGTC. This sequence encodes CASSSTSGGAYYEQYV.

V and J are TRBV2 and TRBJ1-4, with a weak D call TRBD1 (5 bases). The CDR3 spans 14 residues. V was cut by 1 base and J by 6 bases, with 9 bases left in between. Per germline, CDR1 SNHLY and CDR2 FYNNEI. The CDR3 coding sequence is TGTGCCAGCAGTGAAGTGACAGTCGATGAAAAACTGTTTTTT. Its protein product is CASSEVTVDEKLFF.

The V and J genes are TRBV24-1 and TRBJ2-2, with D maybe TRBD1 (6 bases). The CDR3 is made up of 15 amino acids. Trimming left V 8 bases short and J 0 bases short, with 12 bases between. The V gene's germline CDR1 is KGHDR and CDR2 SFDVKD. For the CDR3, the DNA is TGTGCCACCAATGGGGGCAGTTCGAACACCGGGGAGCTGTTTTTT. Residues: CATNGGSSNTGELFF.

CDR3 in amino acids: CASRLRQGAPLVADTQYF. DNA of the CDR3: TGTGCCAGCAGACTCCGACAGGGGGCGCCCCTGGTTGCAGATACGCAGTATTTT. The gene calls are TRBV5-5 and TRBJ2-3, with TRBD1 matching 10 bases. Germline values: CDR1 SGHKS, CDR2 YYEKEE (reference sequence). The CDR3 extends over 18 amino acids. Losses at the gene ends were 5 bases for V and 4 bases for J; bases not matched to a gene: 16.

The gene calls are TRBV4-1 and TRBJ1-5; D gene unclear. The CDR3 extends over 13 amino acids. The V end was cut by 3 bases, the J end by 6 bases, with 9 bases between. Germline assignment: CDR1 MGHRA and CDR2 YSYEKL. This CDR3 is CASSHPSGQPQHF. The CDR3 coding sequence is TGCGCCAGCAGCCATCCCTCCGGTCAGCCCCAGCATTTT.

CDR3 region: CATRRTPSTAEAFF. The CDR3 coding sequence is TGTGCCACCAGAAGGACCCCGTCCACGGCTGAAGCTTTCTTT. The gene calls are TRBV15 and TRBJ1-1; no firm D call. This CDR3 region has 14 residues. In germline, CDR1 is LNHNV, CDR2 YYDKDF (reference sequence). With 6 bases removed from V and 6 bases from J, the gap between germline ends came to 17 bases.

The chain has TRBV5-3 and TRBJ2-6, with TRBD1 matching 9 bases. TRBV5-3 belongs to the ORF category, with a function that is uncertain. The CDR3 length is 17 residues. The V gene end was trimmed by 6 bases and the J gene end by 3 bases; junction bases not matched to a gene: 10. CDR3 coding DNA: TGTGCCAGAAATACAGGACAGGGGAGAGGTGGGGCCAACGTCCTGACTTTC. Translation: CARNTGQGRGGANVLTF.

The rearrangement links TRBV5-1 to TRBJ2-6, with D unclear. Germline V CDR1 and CDR2: SGHRS, YFSETQ. The CDR3 runs to 12 residues. The V end was cut by 4 bases, the J end by 4 bases, with 3 bases between. CDR3 sequence reads: CASSLGANVLTF. The CDR3 bases are TGCGCCAGCAGCCTGGGGGCCAACGTCCTGACTTTC.

The chain carries TRBV7-9 and TRBJ1-1; no clear D. V was shortened by 5 bases and J by 7 bases, with 8 bases between the two germline ends. The CDR3 length is 11 residues. Per germline, CDR1 SEHNR and CDR2 FQNEAQ (reference sequence). The CDR3, as DNA: TGTGCCAGCAGCCCAAGGAATGAAGCTTTCTTT. Translation gives CASSPRNEAFF.

J is TRBJ2-7 and V is TRBV6-6; the D is unclear. CDR1 and CDR2 (germline): MNHNY, SVGAGI (reference sequence). V lost 4 bases and J 0 bases, leaving 13 bases between the germline ends. This CDR3 is built from 15 residues. CDR3 region: CASSFGSLSSYEQYV. CDR3 bases: TGTGCCAGCAGTTTCGGCAGTCTTAGCTCCTACGAGCAGTACGTC.